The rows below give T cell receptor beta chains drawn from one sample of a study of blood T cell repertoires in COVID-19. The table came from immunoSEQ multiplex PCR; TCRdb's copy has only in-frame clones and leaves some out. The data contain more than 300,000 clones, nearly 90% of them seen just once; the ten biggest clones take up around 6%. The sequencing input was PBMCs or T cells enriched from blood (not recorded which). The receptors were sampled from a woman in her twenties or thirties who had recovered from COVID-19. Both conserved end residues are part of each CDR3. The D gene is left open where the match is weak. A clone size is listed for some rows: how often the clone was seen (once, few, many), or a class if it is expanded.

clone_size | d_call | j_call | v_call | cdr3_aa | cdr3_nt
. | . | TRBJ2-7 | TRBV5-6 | CASSWRTVYEQYF | TGTGCCAGCAGCTGGAGGACAGTATACGAGCAGTACTTC
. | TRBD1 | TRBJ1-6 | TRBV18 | CASSPIGQGDPLLHF | TGTGCCAGCTCACCTATAGGACAGGGGGACCCCCTCCTCCACTTT
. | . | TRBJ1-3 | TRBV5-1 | CASSSQTALLSGNTIYF | TGCGCCAGCAGCTCCCAGACAGCCTTGCTCTCTGGAAACACCATATATTTT
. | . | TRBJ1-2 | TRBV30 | CAWSLGGNGYTF | TGTGCCTGGAGCTTGGGGGGGAATGGCTACACCTTC
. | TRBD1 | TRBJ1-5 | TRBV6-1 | CASSDQQGAGQPQHF | TGTGCCAGCAGTGACCAACAGGGGGCCGGTCAGCCCCAGCATTTT
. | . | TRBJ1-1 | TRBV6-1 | CASSEQGIPEAFF | TGTGCCAGCAGTGAACAGGGAATTCCTGAAGCTTTCTTT
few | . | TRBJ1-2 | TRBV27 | CASSAGHYGYTF | TGTGCCAGCAGTGCGGGGCACTATGGCTACACCTTC
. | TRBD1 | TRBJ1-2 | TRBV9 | CASSDTPGGRNGGYTF | TGTGCCAGCAGCGATACTCCAGGGGGCAGAAACGGTGGCTACACCTTC
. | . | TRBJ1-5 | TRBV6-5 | CASSLDSISNQPQHF | TGTGCCAGCAGTTTGGACAGTATTAGCAATCAGCCCCAGCATTTT
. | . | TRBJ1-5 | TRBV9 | CASSVEDSNQPQHF | TGTGCCAGCAGCGTCGAGGATAGCAATCAGCCCCAGCATTTT
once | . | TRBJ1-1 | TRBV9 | CASSPWGGVEAFF | TGTGCCAGCAGCCCGTGGGGGGGCGTTGAAGCTTTCTTT
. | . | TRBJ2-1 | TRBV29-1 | CSVEKREKAYNEQFF | TGCAGCGTTGAAAAACGGGAGAAGGCCTACAATGAGCAGTTCTTC
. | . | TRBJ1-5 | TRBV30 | CAWSQRGREDQPQHF | TGTGCCTGGAGCCAACGGGGCAGGGAGGATCAGCCCCAGCATTTT
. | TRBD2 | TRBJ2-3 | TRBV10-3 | CAISESAGGTDTQYF | TGTGCCATCAGTGAGTCAGCGGGAGGCACAGATACGCAGTATTTT
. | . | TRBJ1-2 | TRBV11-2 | CASSPGGRYGYTF | TGTGCCAGCAGCCCGGGGGGGCGGTATGGCTACACCTTC
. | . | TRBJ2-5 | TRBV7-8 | CASSPVGGAWETQYF | TGTGCCAGCAGCCCTGTAGGGGGGGCCTGGGAGACCCAGTACTTC
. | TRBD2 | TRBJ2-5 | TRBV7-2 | CASSPPGLGRSETQYF | TGTGCCAGCAGCCCACCGGGACTAGGGAGGTCGGAGACCCAGTACTTC
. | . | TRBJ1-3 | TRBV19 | CASSIDHAGPGNTIYF | TGTGCCAGTAGTATAGATCACGCGGGACCTGGAAACACCATATATTTT
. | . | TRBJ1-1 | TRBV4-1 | CASSQARGTEAFF | TGCGCCAGCAGCCAAGCAAGGGGAACTGAAGCTTTCTTT
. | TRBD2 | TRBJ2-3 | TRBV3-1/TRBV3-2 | CASSRLAGGLIDTQYF | TGTGCCAGCAGCCGGTTAGCGGGGGGGCTTATAGATACGCAGTATTTT
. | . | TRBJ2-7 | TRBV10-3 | CAISGQAQYEQYF | TGTGCCATCAGTGGACAGGCCCAGTACGAGCAGTACTTC
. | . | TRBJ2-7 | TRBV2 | CASRGGTNSYEQYF | TGTGCCAGCAGGGGCGGGACGAACTCCTACGAGCAGTACTTC
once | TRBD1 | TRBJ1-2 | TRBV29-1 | CSVLGGGQGWDYGYTF | TGCAGCGTCCTGGGAGGCGGACAGGGGTGGGACTATGGCTACACCTTC
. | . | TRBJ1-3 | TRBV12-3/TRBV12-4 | CASSFPGGNTIYF | TGTGCCAGCAGTTTTCCAGGTGGAAACACCATATATTTT
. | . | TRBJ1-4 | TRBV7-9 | CASSLNQDFNEKLFF | TGTGCCAGCAGCTTAAATCAGGATTTTAATGAAAAACTGTTTTTT
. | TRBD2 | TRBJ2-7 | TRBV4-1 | CASSQEAGGTYEQYF | TGCGCCAGCAGCCAAGAAGCGGGGGGCACCTACGAGCAGTACTTC
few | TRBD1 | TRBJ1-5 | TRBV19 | CASSTQGVNNQPQHF | TGTGCCAGTAGTACCCAGGGGGTGAACAATCAGCCCCAGCATTTT
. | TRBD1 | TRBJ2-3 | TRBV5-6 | CASSLSFRQGGTDTQYF | TGTGCCAGCAGCTTGAGTTTCCGGCAGGGGGGCACAGATACGCAGTATTTT
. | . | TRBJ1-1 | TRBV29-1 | CSVTHPAEGGEAFF | TGCAGCGTTACCCATCCAGCTGAGGGAGGTGAAGCTTTCTTT
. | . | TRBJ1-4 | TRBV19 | CASSIGDTQREKLFF | TGTGCCAGTAGTATCGGGGACACTCAGCGGGAAAAACTGTTTTTT
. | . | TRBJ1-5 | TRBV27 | CASSQTGLDQPQHF | TGTGCCAGCAGTCAAACAGGGCTGGATCAGCCCCAGCATTTT
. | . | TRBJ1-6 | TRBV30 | CAWNGAYNSPLHF | TGTGCCTGGAACGGGGCCTATAATTCACCCCTCCACTTT
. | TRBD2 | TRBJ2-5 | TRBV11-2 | CASSPREGYGKTQYF | TGTGCCAGCAGCCCGCGGGAGGGTTACGGAAAGACCCAGTACTTC
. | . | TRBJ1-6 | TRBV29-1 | CSVEGVSGSSYNSPLHF | TGCAGCGTTGAAGGGGTGTCGGGGAGCTCCTATAATTCACCCCTCCACTTT
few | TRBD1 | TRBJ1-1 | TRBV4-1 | CASSPPQGSNTEAFF | TGCGCCAGCAGCCCACCACAGGGGTCGAACACTGAAGCTTTCTTT
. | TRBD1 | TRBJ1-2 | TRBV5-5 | CASSLEDRGLDYGYTF | TGTGCCAGCAGCTTGGAGGACAGGGGATTAGACTATGGCTACACCTTC
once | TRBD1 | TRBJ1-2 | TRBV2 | CANLGGYNYGYTF | TGTGCCAACCTAGGGGGCTATAACTATGGCTACACCTTC
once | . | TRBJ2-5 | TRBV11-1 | CASSLAGHNPRETQYF | TGTGCCAGCAGCTTAGCGGGACACAATCCCCGAGAGACCCAGTACTTC
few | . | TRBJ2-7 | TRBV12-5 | CASGWGGEQYF | TGTGCTAGTGGTTGGGGCGGAGAGCAGTACTTC
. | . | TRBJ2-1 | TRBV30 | CAWSVRLGDEQFF | TGTGCCTGGAGTGTGCGGCTAGGGGATGAGCAGTTCTTC
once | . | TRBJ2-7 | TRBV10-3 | CAISEEGYIHEQYF | TGTGCCATCAGTGAGGAGGGCTATATCCACGAGCAGTACTTC
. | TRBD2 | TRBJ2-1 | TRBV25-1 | CASRAGRGNEQFF | TGTGCCAGCAGGGCCGGGCGGGGGAATGAGCAGTTCTTC
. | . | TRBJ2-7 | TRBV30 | CAWSVRGRDEQYF | TGTGCCTGGAGTGTAAGAGGACGGGATGAGCAGTACTTC
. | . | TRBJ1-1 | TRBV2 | CASSERQGAFF | TGTGCCAGCAGTGAACGGCAGGGTGCTTTCTTT
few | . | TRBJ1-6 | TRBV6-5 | CASSYGIPGHGTALHF | TGTGCCAGCAGTTACGGCATCCCGGGACACGGGACCGCCCTCCACTTT
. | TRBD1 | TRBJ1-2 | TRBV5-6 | CASSPTGIYGYTF | TGTGCCAGCAGCCCGACAGGGATCTATGGCTACACCTTC
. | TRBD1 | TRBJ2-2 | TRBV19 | CASKGAVWAGELFF | TGTGCTTCAAAGGGGGCAGTCTGGGCCGGGGAGCTGTTTTTT
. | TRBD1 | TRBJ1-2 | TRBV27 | CASGTQTGGGYTF | TGTGCCAGCGGTACTCAGACAGGGGGAGGCTACACCTTC
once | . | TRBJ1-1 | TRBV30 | CAWSTVRGNTEAFF | TGTGCCTGGTCGACCGTCAGGGGTAACACTGAAGCTTTCTTT
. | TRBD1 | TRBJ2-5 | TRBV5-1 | CASSPGTGEETQYF | TGCGCCAGCAGCCCTGGGACAGGGGAGGAGACCCAGTACTTC
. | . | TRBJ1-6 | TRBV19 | CASRAPGNSPLHF | TGTGCCAGTCGGGCACCGGGGAATTCACCCCTCCACTTT
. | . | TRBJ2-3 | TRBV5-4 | CASSSPGGLDTQYF | TGTGCCAGCAGTTCGCCGGGGGGCCTAGATACGCAGTATTTT
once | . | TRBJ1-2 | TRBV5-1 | CASSRGSDYGYTF | TGCGCCAGCAGCAGGGGTTCCGACTATGGCTACACCTTC
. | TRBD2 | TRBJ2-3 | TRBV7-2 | CASSSLGAGVADTQYF | TGTGCCAGCAGCTCGTTAGGGGCGGGGGTCGCAGATACGCAGTATTTT